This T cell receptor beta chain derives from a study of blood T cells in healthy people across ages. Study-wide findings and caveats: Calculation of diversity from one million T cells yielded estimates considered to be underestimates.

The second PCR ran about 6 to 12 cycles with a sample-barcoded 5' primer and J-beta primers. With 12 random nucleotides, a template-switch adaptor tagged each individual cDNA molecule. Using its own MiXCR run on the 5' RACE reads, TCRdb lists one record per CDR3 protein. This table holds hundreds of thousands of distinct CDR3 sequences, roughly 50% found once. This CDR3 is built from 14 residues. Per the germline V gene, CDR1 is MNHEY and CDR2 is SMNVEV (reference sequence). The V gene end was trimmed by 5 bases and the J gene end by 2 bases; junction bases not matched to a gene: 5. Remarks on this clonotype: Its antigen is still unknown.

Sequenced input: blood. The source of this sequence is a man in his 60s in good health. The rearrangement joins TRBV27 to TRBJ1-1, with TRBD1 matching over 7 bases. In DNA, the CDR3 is TGTGCCAGCAGTAAGGGGGCTCCCAACACTGAAGCTTTCTTT. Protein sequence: CASSKGAPNTEAFF.